This T cell receptor beta chain was captured by sequencing in a study of blood T cell repertoires in COVID-19. Study overall: COVID-19 samples collected from the United States, Italy and Spain covered acute and convalescent phases.

CDR1 is MNHEY and CDR2 is SVGAGI in the germline V gene. Trimming cost V 7 bases and J 7 bases; bases outside gene matches: 10. The CDR3 contains 14 residues. The protocol was immunoSEQ multiplex PCR, while the TCRdb copy is restricted to in-frame clones and leaves out a portion. Of around 270,000 clones listed, approximately 90% are singletons. Specimen: peripheral blood. This clonotype originated in a man aged 35 to 55 with acute or convalescent COVID-19. This chain connects TRBV6-5 to TRBJ1-1; TRBD1 matches 9 bases. DNA of the CDR3: TGTGCCAGCACCTCGACAGGGGGTCAGGGTGAAGCTTTCTTT. Translated, it gives CASTSTGGQGEAFF.